This T cell receptor beta chain was profiled in a study of lymphopenia after photon versus proton radiotherapy. Profiling relied on immunoSEQ multiplex PCR, and the TCRdb table lists in-frame clones only, not all of them. The data contain 70,000 or so clones, less than 95% of them seen just once; the ten biggest clones take up approximately 2.1%. The germline V and J ends were trimmed by 2 bases and 6 bases, with 10 bases remaining between them. CDR3 length: 13 amino acids. Germline assignment: CDR1 MDHEN and CDR2 SYDVKM. This clone was picked up one time. The source material was peripheral blood, sampled from a patient treated with photon-based radiotherapy. The rearrangement uses TRBV28 and TRBJ1-1, with D maybe TRBD1 (6 bases). This TCR came from a woman aged 40 to 50 with cholangiocarcinoma. CDR3 nucleotide sequence: TGTGCCAGCAGTTTAATGGGGGGCGCTGAAGCTTTCTTT. Its protein product is CASSLMGGAEAFF.